This T cell receptor (beta chain) appears in the sequencing data of a study of cytomegalovirus exposure and HLA in healthy donors. On this clone itself: The antigen is unknown.

Study-wide points: Later, an analysis showed that TCR beta chains associated with HLA were more clonally expanded than others that were equally common. Earlier results showed most TCR beta V segments being productive about 90% or about 30% of the time. There were some public TCRs occurring in many donors, but most TCR sequences were rare. Most likely, a cluster of highly shared sequence variants arose as a sequencing artifact.

With 60 Vbeta and 13 Jbeta primers, the PCR was carried out. Profiling relied on immunoSEQ multiplex PCR, and the TCRdb table lists in-frame clones only, not all of them. The repertoire has about 130,000 clones, about three quarters of them found once; the top ten carry over 2%. The CDR3 is made up of 14 amino acids. The V gene lost 0 bases and the J gene lost 8 bases, with 9 bases spanning the gap. CDR1 SGDLS and CDR2 YYNGEE come from the germline V gene. This chain joins TRBV9 and TRBJ1-6; D is perhaps TRBD1 (5 bases). Sample: PBMCs. The sequence derives from a woman in her sixties in good health and CMV-seropositive. CDR3 sequence reads: CASSVVDSYSPLHF. CDR3 sequence (DNA): TGTGCCAGCAGCGTAGTCGACAGTTATTCACCCCTCCACTTT.